The following is a T cell receptor (beta chain) sequence with its context. Antigen: not known. The sample originates from a study of yellow fever vaccine responses in identical twins. Regarding the study as a whole: Reportedly, twins showed a vaccine T cell response that looked partly convergent and partly personalized.

TCRdb reprocessed the RT-PCR reads with MiXCR, giving one entry per CDR3 protein. The sample has about 5,400 distinct CDR3 sequences; roughly 90% are singletons. Germline values: CDR1 SGHNT, CDR2 YENEEA. CDR3 length: 15 residues. Trimming took off 3 bases at V and 7 bases at J, with 18 bases between the two ends. Sequencing used T cells from blood (PBMCs), unsorted or a sorted subset (not recorded which), obtained before or after yellow fever vaccination (not recorded which). The sequence was obtained from a woman under 30 who received the yellow fever vaccine. V usage is TRBV11-3 and J usage is TRBJ2-5, with D perhaps TRBD2 (5 bases). In DNA form, the CDR3 reads TGTGCCAGCAGCTTTTCGGGAATAGATTCGGGGACCCAGTACTTC. Protein: CASSFSGIDSGTQYF.